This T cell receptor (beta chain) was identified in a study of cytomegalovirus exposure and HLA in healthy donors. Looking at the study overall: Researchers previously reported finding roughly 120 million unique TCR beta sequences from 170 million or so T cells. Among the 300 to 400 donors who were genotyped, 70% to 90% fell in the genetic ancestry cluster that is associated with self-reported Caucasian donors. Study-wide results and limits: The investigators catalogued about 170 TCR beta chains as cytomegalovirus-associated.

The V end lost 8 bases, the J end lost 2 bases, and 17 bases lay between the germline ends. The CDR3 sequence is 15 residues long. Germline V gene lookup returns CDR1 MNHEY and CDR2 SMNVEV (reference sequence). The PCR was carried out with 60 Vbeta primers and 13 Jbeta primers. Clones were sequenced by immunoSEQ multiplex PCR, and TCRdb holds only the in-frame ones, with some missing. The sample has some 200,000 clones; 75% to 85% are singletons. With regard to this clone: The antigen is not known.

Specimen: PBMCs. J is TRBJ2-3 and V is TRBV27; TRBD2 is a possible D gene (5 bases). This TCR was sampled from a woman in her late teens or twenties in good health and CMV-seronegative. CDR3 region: CASRGLPADTDTQYF. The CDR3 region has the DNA TGTGCCAGCCGAGGACTCCCGGCTGACACAGATACGCAGTATTTT.